The following is a T cell receptor beta chain sequence with its context. Antigen specificity is unknown. Sequencing was performed with immunoSEQ multiplex PCR; in TCRdb, only in-frame clones are kept and a portion is missing. The top ten clones hold approximately 1% of a sample with about 130,000 clones, 89% of them seen once. The data were taken from a study of cytomegalovirus exposure and HLA in healthy donors. Study-level points and caveats: The study put some 150 TCR beta chains on its list as cytomegalovirus-associated. In vitro assays verified that three CMV-associated chains recognized CMV antigens specifically.

V was trimmed by 7 bases and J by 3 bases, leaving 20 bases between them. Germline loops: CDR1 MDHEN, CDR2 SYDVKM. This CDR3 has 16 amino acids. This sequence joins TRBV28 and TRBJ2-3, with D perhaps matching TRBD1 (5 bases). The receptor was isolated from a woman aged 18-29 years in good health and CMV-seronegative. Sequenced material: PBMCs. The CDR3 nucleotides read TGTGCCAGCAATGCAGACAGCTCCCCATTAACAGATACGCAGTATTTT. It is translated as CASNADSSPLTDTQYF.